The TCR beta chain under discussion was sequenced for a study of blood T cell repertoires in COVID-19. The overall study: The United States, Italy and Spain were the sources of the acute and convalescent COVID-19 samples.

The CDR3 is 15 amino acids. V was pared by 4 bases and J by 5 bases, with 13 bases between. Looked up from germline, CDR1 is SGHRS and CDR2 is YFSETQ. This clone was observed a few times. Profiled with immunoSEQ multiplex PCR; TCRdb holds only in-frame clones, not every one. The table includes 250,000 to 350,000 clones, more than 80% detected once. The specimen sequenced was PBMCs or T cells enriched from blood (not recorded which). This receptor was identified in a woman aged 18-29 years who had recovered from COVID-19. The chain recombines TRBV5-1 with TRBJ1-6; D is uncertain. In nucleotides, the CDR3 is TGCGCCAGCAGCCTAACACAGAATAATAATTCACCCCTCCACTTT. As protein: CASSLTQNNNSPLHF. Based on the CDR3 plus reference TRBV5-1 and TRBJ1-6, the full variable domain is KAGVTQTPRYLIKTRGQQVTLSCSPISGHRSVSWYQQTPGQGLQFLFEYFSETQRNKGNFPGRFSGRQFSNSRSEMNVSTLELGDSALYLCASSLTQNNNSPLHFGNGTRLTVT.